Listed below are T cell receptor beta chains from one sample, sequenced in a study of blood T cells in healthy people across ages. Each CDR3 protein gets one entry after TCRdb re-called the 5' RACE reads with MiXCR. The sample yields over 600,000 distinct CDR3 sequences, about 42% seen once. Source material: blood. The receptors were gathered from a man older than 75 in good health. The CDR3 runs from the conserved cysteine through the conserved F or W. The D gene is left open where the match is weak. Clone size appears in some rows only: once, few, many, or a class for an expanded clone.

abundance: many
v_gene: TRBV12-3/TRBV12-4
j_gene: TRBJ2-7
d_gene: -
CDR3aa: CASSLISSYEQYF
CDR3nt: TGTGCCAGCAGCCTCATAAGCTCCTACGAGCAGTACTTC

abundance: -
v_gene: TRBV20-1
j_gene: TRBJ2-2
d_gene: TRBD2
CDR3aa: CSARDMASGRVNGELFF
CDR3nt: TGCAGTGCTAGAGATATGGCTAGCGGGAGGGTGAACGGGGAGCTGTTTTTT

abundance: -
v_gene: TRBV27
j_gene: TRBJ2-7
d_gene: TRBD1
CDR3aa: CASSYDRGSSEQYF
CDR3nt: TGTGCCAGCAGCTACGACAGGGGTTCCAGCGAGCAGTACTTC

abundance: few
v_gene: TRBV12-3/TRBV12-4
j_gene: TRBJ2-1
d_gene: -
CDR3aa: CASSSWTGKYLAGGNNEQFF
CDR3nt: TGTGCCAGCAGTTCGTGGACAGGGAAATATTTGGCGGGAGGGAACAATGAGCAGTTCTTC

abundance: -
v_gene: TRBV10-3
j_gene: TRBJ2-7
d_gene: TRBD1
CDR3aa: CAISEYGTGHYEQYF
CDR3nt: TGTGCCATCAGTGAGTACGGGACAGGGCACTACGAGCAGTACTTC

abundance: -
v_gene: TRBV5-1
j_gene: TRBJ1-1
d_gene: -
CDR3aa: CASSLDLDEAFF
CDR3nt: TGCGCCAGCAGCTTGGATCTGGACGAAGCTTTCTTT

abundance: -
v_gene: TRBV27
j_gene: TRBJ2-7
d_gene: -
CDR3aa: CASSLLGREIEQYF
CDR3nt: TGTGCCAGCAGTTTATTAGGCAGGGAGATCGAGCAGTACTTC

abundance: few
v_gene: TRBV2
j_gene: TRBJ2-7
d_gene: TRBD1
CDR3aa: CASISGRGRLYEQYF
CDR3nt: TGTGCCAGCATCTCGGGCAGGGGGCGCCTCTACGAGCAGTACTTC

abundance: -
v_gene: TRBV7-3
j_gene: TRBJ2-7
d_gene: -
CDR3aa: CASSLWDKSYNEQYF
CDR3nt: TGTGCCAGCAGCCTATGGGACAAGTCCTACAATGAGCAGTACTTC

abundance: -
v_gene: TRBV7-2
j_gene: TRBJ2-1
d_gene: TRBD2
CDR3aa: CASSEDLAGEQFF
CDR3nt: TGTGCCAGCAGCGAAGACCTAGCGGGGGAGCAGTTCTTC

abundance: -
v_gene: TRBV20-1
j_gene: TRBJ2-1
d_gene: TRBD2
CDR3aa: CSARSGTSGRKDEQFF
CDR3nt: TGCAGTGCTAGATCGGGGACTAGCGGGAGGAAGGATGAGCAGTTCTTC

abundance: -
v_gene: TRBV4-3
j_gene: TRBJ2-1
d_gene: TRBD1
CDR3aa: CASSQGTGGYDEQFF
CDR3nt: TGCGCCAGCAGCCAGGGGACAGGGGGATACGATGAGCAGTTCTTC

abundance: -
v_gene: TRBV6-2/TRBV6-3
j_gene: TRBJ1-5
d_gene: -
CDR3aa: CASSPGLAQPQHF
CDR3nt: TGTGCCAGCAGCCCCGGGCTCGCTCAGCCCCAGCATTTT

abundance: -
v_gene: TRBV4-3
j_gene: TRBJ2-1
d_gene: TRBD2
CDR3aa: CASNQEIAGVFQETQFF
CDR3nt: TGCGCCAGCAACCAAGAGATAGCGGGAGTATTCCAGGAGACCCAGTTCTTC

abundance: -
v_gene: TRBV28
j_gene: TRBJ2-7
d_gene: TRBD1
CDR3aa: CASSPLDRAPYEQYF
CDR3nt: TGTGCCAGCAGTCCACTCGACAGGGCCCCCTACGAGCAGTACTTC

abundance: -
v_gene: TRBV18
j_gene: TRBJ2-5
d_gene: -
CDR3aa: CASSLSQQETQYF
CDR3nt: TGTGCCAGCTCACTTTCTCAGCAAGAGACCCAGTACTTC

abundance: -
v_gene: TRBV27
j_gene: TRBJ2-3
d_gene: -
CDR3aa: CASSILHRELTDTQYF
CDR3nt: TGTGCCAGCAGTATCCTACACAGGGAACTCACAGATACGCAGTATTTT

abundance: few
v_gene: TRBV12-3/TRBV12-4
j_gene: TRBJ1-3
d_gene: -
CDR3aa: CASSTTGNTIYF
CDR3nt: TGTGCCAGCAGTACGACGGGAAACACCATATATTTT

abundance: few
v_gene: TRBV4-3
j_gene: TRBJ1-4
d_gene: -
CDR3aa: CASSQNGDRNEKLFF
CDR3nt: TGCGCCAGCAGCCAAAACGGAGACAGGAATGAAAAACTGTTTTTT

abundance: few
v_gene: TRBV27
j_gene: TRBJ1-2
d_gene: -
CDR3aa: CASSLRRGYGYTF
CDR3nt: TGTGCCAGCAGTCTGAGACGGGGCTATGGCTACACCTTC

abundance: -
v_gene: TRBV29-1
j_gene: TRBJ2-3
d_gene: -
CDR3aa: CSVRTVGDTQYF
CDR3nt: TGCAGCGTGAGGACAGTGGGAGATACGCAGTATTTT

abundance: -
v_gene: TRBV6-2/TRBV6-3
j_gene: TRBJ2-2
d_gene: TRBD2
CDR3aa: CASRGSGGSGELFF
CDR3nt: TGTGCCAGCAGAGGTAGCGGGGGTTCCGGGGAGCTGTTTTTT

abundance: once
v_gene: TRBV20-1
j_gene: TRBJ2-7
d_gene: TRBD2
CDR3aa: CSARAPRPAGADEQYF
CDR3nt: TGCAGTGCTAGAGCCCCAAGGCCAGCGGGAGCAGATGAGCAGTACTTC

abundance: -
v_gene: TRBV29-1
j_gene: TRBJ2-3
d_gene: TRBD1
CDR3aa: CSHDRGKTDTQYF
CDR3nt: TGCAGCCACGACAGGGGAAAGACAGATACGCAGTATTTT

abundance: -
v_gene: TRBV4-1
j_gene: TRBJ2-7
d_gene: -
CDR3aa: CASSHTNGQYF
CDR3nt: TGCGCCAGCAGCCACACGAACGGGCAGTACTTC

abundance: -
v_gene: TRBV13
j_gene: TRBJ1-1
d_gene: TRBD1
CDR3aa: CASSLPGTGATEAFF
CDR3nt: TGTGCCAGCAGCCTACCTGGGACAGGGGCAACTGAAGCTTTCTTT

abundance: -
v_gene: TRBV20-1
j_gene: TRBJ1-2
d_gene: -
CDR3aa: CSARDDIPQSGYTF
CDR3nt: TGCAGTGCTAGAGACGATATCCCACAGAGTGGCTACACCTTC

abundance: -
v_gene: TRBV6-6
j_gene: TRBJ1-2
d_gene: -
CDR3aa: CASSHQTGYGYTF
CDR3nt: TGTGCCAGCAGTCACCAGACAGGCTATGGCTACACCTTC

abundance: -
v_gene: TRBV3-1
j_gene: TRBJ2-1
d_gene: -
CDR3aa: CASSLSPGNEQFF
CDR3nt: TGTGCCAGCAGCCTTTCGCCAGGGAATGAGCAGTTCTTC

abundance: -
v_gene: TRBV7-2
j_gene: TRBJ2-1
d_gene: -
CDR3aa: CASSQEAGPYNEQFF
CDR3nt: TGTGCCAGCAGCCAGGAGGCGGGCCCCTACAATGAGCAGTTCTTC

abundance: -
v_gene: TRBV18
j_gene: TRBJ1-6
d_gene: -
CDR3aa: CASSPGHQAFYNSPLHF
CDR3nt: TGTGCCAGCTCACCTGGACACCAAGCCTTCTATAATTCACCCCTCCACTTT

abundance: once
v_gene: TRBV19
j_gene: TRBJ2-7
d_gene: TRBD1
CDR3aa: CASKTTGSFGNEQYF
CDR3nt: TGTGCTAGTAAGACGACAGGGAGCTTTGGAAATGAGCAGTACTTC

abundance: -
v_gene: TRBV4-3
j_gene: TRBJ1-4
d_gene: -
CDR3aa: CASSQDGRAGTGREKLFF
CDR3nt: TGCGCCAGCAGCCAAGATGGGAGGGCAGGCACAGGAAGAGAAAAACTGTTTTTT

abundance: few
v_gene: TRBV12-3/TRBV12-4
j_gene: TRBJ2-1
d_gene: TRBD2
CDR3aa: CASSPGLGPFNEQFF
CDR3nt: TGTGCCAGCAGTCCCGGACTAGGGCCCTTTAATGAGCAGTTCTTC

abundance: few
v_gene: TRBV29-1
j_gene: TRBJ2-1
d_gene: TRBD2
CDR3aa: CSAGRGTSGSNEQFF
CDR3nt: TGCAGCGCTGGTAGAGGGACTAGCGGGAGCAATGAGCAGTTCTTC

abundance: -
v_gene: TRBV5-1
j_gene: TRBJ2-3
d_gene: TRBD2
CDR3aa: CASASGTSTDTQYF
CDR3nt: TGCGCCAGCGCTAGCGGGACATCCACAGATACGCAGTATTTT

abundance: -
v_gene: TRBV27
j_gene: TRBJ2-7
d_gene: TRBD1
CDR3aa: CASSQPGQGSHEQYF
CDR3nt: TGTGCCAGCAGTCAGCCGGGACAGGGATCCCACGAGCAGTACTTC

abundance: -
v_gene: TRBV5-1
j_gene: TRBJ1-2
d_gene: -
CDR3aa: CASSWGEVDGYTF
CDR3nt: TGCGCCAGCAGCTGGGGGGAGGTTGATGGCTACACCTTC

abundance: -
v_gene: TRBV29-1
j_gene: TRBJ1-4
d_gene: -
CDR3aa: CSVQDSDNEKLVF
CDR3nt: TGCAGCGTTCAGGACAGCGATAATGAAAAACTGGTTTTT

abundance: -
v_gene: TRBV25-1
j_gene: TRBJ2-7
d_gene: TRBD2
CDR3aa: CASTKQGGSGCEQYF
CDR3nt: TGTGCCAGCACTAAACAAGGCGGGAGTGGCTGTGAGCAGTACTTC

abundance: -
v_gene: TRBV5-6
j_gene: TRBJ1-2
d_gene: -
CDR3aa: CASSLVAANYGYTF
CDR3nt: TGTGCCAGCAGCTTGGTGGCAGCTAACTATGGCTACACCTTC

abundance: -
v_gene: TRBV24-1
j_gene: TRBJ2-1
d_gene: -
CDR3aa: CATSESGNSYNEQFF
CDR3nt: TGTGCCACCAGTGAGTCGGGTAACTCCTACAATGAGCAGTTCTTC

abundance: -
v_gene: TRBV6-2/TRBV6-3
j_gene: TRBJ2-4
d_gene: -
CDR3aa: CASPRPIPSGEVSVKNIQYF
CDR3nt: TGTGCCAGCCCTCGGCCAATACCGTCAGGGGAGGTATCGGTCAAAAACATTCAGTACTTC

abundance: -
v_gene: TRBV6-5
j_gene: TRBJ2-1
d_gene: -
CDR3aa: CASSREGYNEQFF
CDR3nt: TGTGCCAGCAGTCGTGAGGGCTACAATGAGCAGTTCTTC

abundance: -
v_gene: TRBV20-1
j_gene: TRBJ2-7
d_gene: -
CDR3aa: CSARRRNYEQYF
CDR3nt: TGCAGTGCTAGAAGGCGCAACTACGAGCAGTACTTC

abundance: once
v_gene: TRBV27
j_gene: TRBJ2-3
d_gene: TRBD1
CDR3aa: CASSPGQGFSLFTDTQYF
CDR3nt: TGTGCCAGCAGTCCTGGACAGGGTTTCTCCCTTTTCACAGATACGCAGTATTTT

abundance: once
v_gene: TRBV20-1
j_gene: TRBJ1-5
d_gene: TRBD1
CDR3aa: CSAVLTGGGSLGNQPQHF
CDR3nt: TGCAGTGCGGTCCTAACAGGGGGCGGGTCACTTGGGAATCAGCCCCAGCATTTT

abundance: many
v_gene: TRBV27
j_gene: TRBJ2-5
d_gene: TRBD2
CDR3aa: CASSLFSLAAATQETQYF
CDR3nt: TGTGCCAGCAGTTTATTCAGCCTAGCGGCCGCCACCCAAGAGACCCAGTACTTC

abundance: -
v_gene: TRBV4-2
j_gene: TRBJ2-5
d_gene: -
CDR3aa: CASLLGGREETQYF
CDR3nt: TGTGCCAGCCTACTGGGGGGAAGAGAAGAGACCCAGTACTTC

abundance: -
v_gene: TRBV12-3/TRBV12-4
j_gene: TRBJ2-1
d_gene: TRBD1
CDR3aa: CASIPSGTGRLDEQFF
CDR3nt: TGTGCCAGCATCCCCTCAGGGACAGGGAGATTAGATGAGCAGTTCTTC

abundance: -
v_gene: TRBV28
j_gene: TRBJ1-4
d_gene: -
CDR3aa: CASTGESLREKLFF
CDR3nt: TGTGCCAGCACAGGGGAGTCTTTGCGGGAAAAACTGTTTTTT

abundance: few
v_gene: TRBV7-2
j_gene: TRBJ2-7
d_gene: TRBD1
CDR3aa: CASSVSGTGFSYEQYF
CDR3nt: TGTGCCAGCAGCGTATCCGGGACAGGCTTCTCCTACGAGCAGTACTTC

abundance: many
v_gene: TRBV12-3/TRBV12-4
j_gene: TRBJ2-7
d_gene: -
CDR3aa: CASSLGTTAYEQYF
CDR3nt: TGTGCCAGCAGTTTAGGGACTACCGCCTACGAGCAGTACTTC

abundance: -
v_gene: TRBV20-1
j_gene: TRBJ2-1
d_gene: -
CDR3aa: CSASAVSGAYNEQFF
CDR3nt: TGCAGTGCTAGTGCGGTTTCGGGGGCTTACAATGAGCAGTTCTTC

abundance: -
v_gene: TRBV15
j_gene: TRBJ2-3
d_gene: -
CDR3aa: CATSRSIGADTQYF
CDR3nt: TGTGCCACCAGCAGATCCATCGGGGCAGATACGCAGTATTTT

abundance: -
v_gene: TRBV19
j_gene: TRBJ2-3
d_gene: -
CDR3aa: CASSKGGADTQYF
CDR3nt: TGTGCCAGTAGTAAGGGGGGCGCAGATACGCAGTATTTT

abundance: -
v_gene: TRBV10-3
j_gene: TRBJ2-3
d_gene: -
CDR3aa: CAISGRASEIMRDTQYF
CDR3nt: TGTGCCATCAGTGGACGGGCTAGCGAAATAATGAGGGATACGCAGTATTTT